This T cell receptor (beta chain) was obtained from a study of CD8 T cells in Susac syndrome. Random hexamers were used to reverse transcribe roughly 0.45 to 1 ug of RNA. Across 54 Vbeta and 13 Jbeta, immunoSEQ multiplex PCR amplified TCR beta CDR3. TCRdb itself ran the immunoSEQ multiplex PCR reads through MiXCR, one entry per CDR3 protein. The sample has some 260,000 distinct CDR3 sequences; 93% are singletons. CDR1 is SGHRS and CDR2 is YFSETQ in the germline V gene. Trimming removed 4 bases from V and 0 bases from J, with 7 bases in between. This CDR3 spans 13 amino acids. The study sequenced TCR beta in blood CD8+ and CD4+ T cells. The multiple sclerosis controls comprised treatment-naive patients whose relapsing-remitting disease was stable or active. Through negative isolation, CD4+ and CD8+ T cells were obtained, while TEMRA cells were enriched using FACS.

The specimen was CD4+ T cells from PBMCs. The chain uses TRBV5-1 and TRBJ1-2, with D hard to call. The sequence derives from a human donor with multiple sclerosis. CDR3 loop: CASSEGPNYGYTF. The CDR3 region has the DNA TGCGCCAGCAGCGAGGGTCCTAACTATGGCTACACCTTC.